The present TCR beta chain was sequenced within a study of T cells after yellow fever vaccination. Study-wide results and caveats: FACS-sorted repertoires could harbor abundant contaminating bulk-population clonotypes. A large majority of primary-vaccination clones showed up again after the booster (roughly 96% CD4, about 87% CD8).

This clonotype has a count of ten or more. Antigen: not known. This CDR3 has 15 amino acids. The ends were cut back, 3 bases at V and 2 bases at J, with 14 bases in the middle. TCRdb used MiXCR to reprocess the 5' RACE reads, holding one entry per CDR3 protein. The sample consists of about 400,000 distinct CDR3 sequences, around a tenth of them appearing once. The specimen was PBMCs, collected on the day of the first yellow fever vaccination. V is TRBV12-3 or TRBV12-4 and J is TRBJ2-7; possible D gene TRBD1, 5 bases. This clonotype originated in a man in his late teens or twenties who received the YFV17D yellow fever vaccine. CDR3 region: CASSFRRDRAYEQYF. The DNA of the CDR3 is TGTGCCAGCAGTTTCCGGAGAGACAGAGCCTACGAGCAGTACTTC.